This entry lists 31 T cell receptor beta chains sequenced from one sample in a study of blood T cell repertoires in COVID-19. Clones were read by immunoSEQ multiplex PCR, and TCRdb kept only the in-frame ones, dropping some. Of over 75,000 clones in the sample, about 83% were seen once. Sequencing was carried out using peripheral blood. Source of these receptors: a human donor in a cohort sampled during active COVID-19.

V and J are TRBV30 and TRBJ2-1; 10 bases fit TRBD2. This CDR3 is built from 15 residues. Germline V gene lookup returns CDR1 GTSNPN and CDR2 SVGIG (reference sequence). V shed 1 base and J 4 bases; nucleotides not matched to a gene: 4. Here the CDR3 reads CAWSGGSGRYNEQFF. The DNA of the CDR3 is TGTGCCTGGAGTGGGGGTAGCGGGAGGTACAATGAGCAGTTCTTC. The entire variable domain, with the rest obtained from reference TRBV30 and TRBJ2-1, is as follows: SQTIHQWPATLVQPVGSPLSLECTVEGTSNPNLYWYRQAAGRGLQLLFYSVGIGQISSEVPQNLSASRPQDRQFILSSKKLLLSDSGFYLCAWSGGSGRYNEQFFGPGTRLTVL.

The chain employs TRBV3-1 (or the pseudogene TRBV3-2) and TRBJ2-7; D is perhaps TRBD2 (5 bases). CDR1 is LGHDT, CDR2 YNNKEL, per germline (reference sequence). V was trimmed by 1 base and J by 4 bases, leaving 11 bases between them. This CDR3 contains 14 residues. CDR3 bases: TGTGCCAGCAGCCAAGTTTCCAGGAGGTACGAGCAGTACTTC. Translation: CASSQVSRRYEQYF.

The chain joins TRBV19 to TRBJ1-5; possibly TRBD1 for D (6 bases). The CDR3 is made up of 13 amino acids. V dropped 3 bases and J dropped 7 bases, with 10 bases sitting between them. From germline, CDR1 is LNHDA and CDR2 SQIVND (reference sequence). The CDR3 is CASSIQGHQPQHF. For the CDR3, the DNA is TGTGCCAGTAGTATCCAGGGACACCAGCCCCAGCATTTT.

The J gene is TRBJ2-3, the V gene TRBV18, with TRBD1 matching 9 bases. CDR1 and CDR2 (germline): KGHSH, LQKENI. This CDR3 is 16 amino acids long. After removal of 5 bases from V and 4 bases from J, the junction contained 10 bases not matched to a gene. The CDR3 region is CASSAGQGPGADTQYF. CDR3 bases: TGTGCCAGCTCAGCCGGACAGGGGCCCGGGGCAGATACGCAGTATTTT.

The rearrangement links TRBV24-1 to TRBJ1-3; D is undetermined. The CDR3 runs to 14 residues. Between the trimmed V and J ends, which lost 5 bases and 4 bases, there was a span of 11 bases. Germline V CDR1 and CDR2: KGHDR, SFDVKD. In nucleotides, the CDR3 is TGTGCCACCAGTGCAATCGGGGTAGGAAACACCATATATTTT. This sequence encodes CATSAIGVGNTIYF.

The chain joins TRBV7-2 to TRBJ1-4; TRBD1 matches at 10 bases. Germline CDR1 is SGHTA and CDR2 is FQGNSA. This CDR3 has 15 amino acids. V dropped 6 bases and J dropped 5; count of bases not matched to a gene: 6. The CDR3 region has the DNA TGTGCCAGCAGGTCACAGGGACAGGGGAATGAAAAACTGTTTTTT. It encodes CASRSQGQGNEKLFF. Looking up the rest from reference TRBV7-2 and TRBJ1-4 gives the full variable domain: GAGVSQSPSNKVTEKGKDVELRCDPISGHTALYWYRQSLGQGLEFLIYFQGNSAPDKSGLPSDRFSAERTGGSVSTLTIQRTQQEDSAVYLCASRSQGQGNEKLFFGSGTQLSVL.

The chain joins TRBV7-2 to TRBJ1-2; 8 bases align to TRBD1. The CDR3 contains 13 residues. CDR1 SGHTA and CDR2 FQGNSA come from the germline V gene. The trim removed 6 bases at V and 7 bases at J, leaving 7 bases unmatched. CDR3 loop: CASSSDRVGGYTF. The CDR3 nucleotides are TGTGCCAGCAGTTCGGACAGGGTCGGTGGCTACACCTTC.

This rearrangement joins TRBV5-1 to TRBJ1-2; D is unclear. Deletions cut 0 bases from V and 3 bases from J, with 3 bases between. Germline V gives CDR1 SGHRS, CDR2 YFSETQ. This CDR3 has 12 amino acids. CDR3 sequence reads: CASSLGDYGYTF. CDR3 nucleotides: TGCGCCAGCAGCTTGGGAGACTATGGCTACACCTTC.

CDR3 bases: TGTGCCAGCAGCAAAGGGACAGTCTTCTCCTACGAGCAGTACTTC. As protein: CASSKGTVFSYEQYF. The rearrangement links TRBV3-1 (or the pseudogene TRBV3-2) to TRBJ2-7; TRBD1 matches at 7 bases. The trim removed 5 bases at V and 0 bases at J, leaving 7 bases unmatched. There are 15 residues in the CDR3. Germline V CDR1 and CDR2: LGHDT, YNNKEL (reference sequence).

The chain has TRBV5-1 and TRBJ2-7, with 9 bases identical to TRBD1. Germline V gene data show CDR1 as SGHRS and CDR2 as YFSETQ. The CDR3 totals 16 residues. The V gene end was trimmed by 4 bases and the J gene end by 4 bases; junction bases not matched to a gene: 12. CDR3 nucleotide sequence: TGCGCCAGCAGCAGTGGAGGAGGACAGGGGATATACGAGCAGTACTTC. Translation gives CASSSGGGQGIYEQYF.

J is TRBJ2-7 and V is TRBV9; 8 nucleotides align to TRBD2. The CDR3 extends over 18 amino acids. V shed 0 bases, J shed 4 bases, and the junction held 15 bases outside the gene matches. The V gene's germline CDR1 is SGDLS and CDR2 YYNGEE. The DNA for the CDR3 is TGTGCCAGCAGCGTAGGCCCACTTGGCCAGCGGGGGCGGTACGAGCAGTACTTC. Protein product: CASSVGPLGQRGRYEQYF.

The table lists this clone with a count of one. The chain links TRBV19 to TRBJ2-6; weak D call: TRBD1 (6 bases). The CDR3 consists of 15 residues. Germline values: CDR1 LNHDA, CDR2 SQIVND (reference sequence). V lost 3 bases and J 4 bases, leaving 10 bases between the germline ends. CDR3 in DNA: TGTGCCAGTAGTATTCAGGGGTTCGGGGCCAACGTCCTGACTTTC. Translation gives CASSIQGFGANVLTF.

The DNA of the CDR3 is TGTGCCAGCAGCTCCGGGACAGGGAGGATCACCGGGGAGCTGTTTTTT. This encodes CASSSGTGRITGELFF. The chain carries TRBV5-6 and TRBJ2-2, with 9 nucleotides matching TRBD1. V trimming: 3 bases; J trimming: 4 bases; junction bases outside the gene matches: 7. This CDR3 is 16 amino acids long. CDR1 SGHDT and CDR2 YYEEEE come from the germline V gene.

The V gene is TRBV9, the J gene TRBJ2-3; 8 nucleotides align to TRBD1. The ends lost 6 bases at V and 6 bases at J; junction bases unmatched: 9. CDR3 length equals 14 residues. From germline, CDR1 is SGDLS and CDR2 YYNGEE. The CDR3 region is CASTGGLWGDTQYF. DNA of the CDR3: TGTGCCAGCACAGGGGGCCTTTGGGGGGATACGCAGTATTTT.

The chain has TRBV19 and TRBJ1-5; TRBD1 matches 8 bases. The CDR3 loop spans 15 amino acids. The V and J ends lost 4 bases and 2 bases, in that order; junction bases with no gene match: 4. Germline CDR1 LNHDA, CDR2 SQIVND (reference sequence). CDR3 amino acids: CASSTGGGGNQPQHF. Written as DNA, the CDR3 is TGTGCCAGTAGTACAGGGGGCGGGGGCAATCAGCCCCAGCATTTT.

This CDR3 is CASSRGQGFASGGNEQFF. In DNA, the CDR3 is TGCGCCAGCAGCCGGGGACAGGGGTTTGCGAGCGGGGGCAATGAGCAGTTCTTC. V gene TRBV4-3 combines with J gene TRBJ2-1; 10 positions match TRBD1. Germline CDR1 reads LGHNA; CDR2 reads YSLEER. Unmatched junction bases numbered 15, after V lost 4 bases and J lost 6 bases. The CDR3 length is 18 residues.

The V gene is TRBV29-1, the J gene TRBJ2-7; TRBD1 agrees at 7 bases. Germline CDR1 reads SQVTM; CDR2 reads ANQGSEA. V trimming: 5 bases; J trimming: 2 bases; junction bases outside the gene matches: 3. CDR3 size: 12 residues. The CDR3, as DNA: TGCAGCGTTTCTGGACAGGCCTACGAGCAGTACTTC. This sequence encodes CSVSGQAYEQYF.

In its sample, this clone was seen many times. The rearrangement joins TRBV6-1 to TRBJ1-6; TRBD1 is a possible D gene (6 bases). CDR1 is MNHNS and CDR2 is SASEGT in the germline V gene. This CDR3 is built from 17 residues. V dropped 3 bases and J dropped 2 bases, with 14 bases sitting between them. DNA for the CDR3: TGTGCCAGCAGTGAGGATAGGGGGGGCGCCTATAATTCACCCCTCCACTTT. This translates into CASSEDRGGAYNSPLHF.

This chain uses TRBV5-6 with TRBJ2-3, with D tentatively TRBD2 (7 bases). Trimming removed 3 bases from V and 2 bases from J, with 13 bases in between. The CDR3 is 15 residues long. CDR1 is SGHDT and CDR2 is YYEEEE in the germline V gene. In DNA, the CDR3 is TGTGCCAGCAGCTACGGGGGGCGAGACACAGATACGCAGTATTTT. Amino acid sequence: CASSYGGRDTDTQYF.

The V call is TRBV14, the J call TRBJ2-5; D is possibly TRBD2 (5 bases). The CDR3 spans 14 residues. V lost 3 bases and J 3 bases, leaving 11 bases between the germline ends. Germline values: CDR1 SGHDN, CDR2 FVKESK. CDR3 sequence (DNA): TGTGCCAGCAGCCATCAACTAGTTAAAGAGACCCAGTACTTC. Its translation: CASSHQLVKETQYF.

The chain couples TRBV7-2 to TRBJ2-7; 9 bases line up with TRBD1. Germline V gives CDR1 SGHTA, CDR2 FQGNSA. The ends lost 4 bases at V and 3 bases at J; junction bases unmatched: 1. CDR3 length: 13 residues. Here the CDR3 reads CASSWDRDYEQYF. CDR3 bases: TGTGCCAGCAGCTGGGACAGGGACTACGAGCAGTACTTC.

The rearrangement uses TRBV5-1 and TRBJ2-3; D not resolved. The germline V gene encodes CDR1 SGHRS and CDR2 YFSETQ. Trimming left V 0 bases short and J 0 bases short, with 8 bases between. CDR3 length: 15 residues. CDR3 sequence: CASSLDYPSTDTQYF. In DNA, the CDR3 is TGCGCCAGCAGCTTGGACTACCCTAGCACAGATACGCAGTATTTT.

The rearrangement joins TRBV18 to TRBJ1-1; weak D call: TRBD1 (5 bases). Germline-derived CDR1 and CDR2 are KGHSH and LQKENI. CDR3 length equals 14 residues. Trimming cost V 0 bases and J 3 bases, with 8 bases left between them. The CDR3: CASSPPAGHTEAFF. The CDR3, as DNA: TGTGCCAGCTCACCACCGGCGGGGCACACTGAAGCTTTCTTT.

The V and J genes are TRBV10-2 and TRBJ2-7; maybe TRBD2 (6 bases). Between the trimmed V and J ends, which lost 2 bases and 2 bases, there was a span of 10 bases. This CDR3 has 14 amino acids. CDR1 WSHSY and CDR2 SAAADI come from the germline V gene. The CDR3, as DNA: TGCGCCAGCAGTGAGGGGGCGGGAACCTACGAGCAGTACTTC. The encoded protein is CASSEGAGTYEQYF.

The CDR3 DNA reads as TGTGCCAGCAGTGCCGCCGGGACTAGCTACGGCAATGAGCAGTTCTTC. Its translation: CASSAAGTSYGNEQFF. V gene TRBV6-1 combines with J gene TRBJ2-1; 9 bases match TRBD2. Germline-derived CDR1 and CDR2 are MNHNS and SASEGT. The CDR3 spans 16 residues. Unmatched junction bases numbered 10, after V lost 4 bases and J lost 6 bases.

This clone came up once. Here the CDR3 DNA reads TGTGCCAGCTCCCGGAACTCGGGGGAAAAACTGTTTTTT. Residues: CASSRNSGEKLFF. The genes are TRBV6-5 and TRBJ1-4; D not certain. This CDR3 spans 13 amino acids. From germline, CDR1 is MNHEY and CDR2 SVGAGI. V was clipped by 8 bases and J by 8 bases, with 15 bases between them.

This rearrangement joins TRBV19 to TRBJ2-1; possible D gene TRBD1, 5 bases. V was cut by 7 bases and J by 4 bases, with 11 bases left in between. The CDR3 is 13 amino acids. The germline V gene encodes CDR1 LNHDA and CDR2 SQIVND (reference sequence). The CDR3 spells CASKAGYYNEQFF. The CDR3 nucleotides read TGTGCCAGTAAGGCAGGGTATTACAATGAGCAGTTCTTC.

The DNA of the CDR3 is TGTGCCAGCAGCAGGACAGGGGATTACTACGAGCAGTACTTC. This translates into CASSRTGDYYEQYF. The V and J genes are TRBV11-2 and TRBJ2-7, with 9 bases lining up with TRBD1. J gave up 3 bases and V 5 bases, and 5 bases lay outside the gene matches. The germline CDR1 and CDR2 sequences are SGHAT and FQNNGV. The CDR3 has 14 amino acids.

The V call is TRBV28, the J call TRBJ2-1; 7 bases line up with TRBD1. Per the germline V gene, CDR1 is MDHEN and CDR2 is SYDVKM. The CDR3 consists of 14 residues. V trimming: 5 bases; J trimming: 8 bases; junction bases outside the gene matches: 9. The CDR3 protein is CASSQPTGDDEQFF. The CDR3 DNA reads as TGTGCCAGCAGTCAACCCACAGGGGACGATGAGCAGTTCTTC.

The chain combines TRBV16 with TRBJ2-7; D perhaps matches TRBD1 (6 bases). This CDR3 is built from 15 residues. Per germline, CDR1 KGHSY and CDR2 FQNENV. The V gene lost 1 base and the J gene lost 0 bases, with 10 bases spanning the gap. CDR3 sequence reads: CASSQLGASSYEQYF. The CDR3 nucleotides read TGTGCCAGCAGCCAATTGGGGGCGAGCTCCTACGAGCAGTACTTC.

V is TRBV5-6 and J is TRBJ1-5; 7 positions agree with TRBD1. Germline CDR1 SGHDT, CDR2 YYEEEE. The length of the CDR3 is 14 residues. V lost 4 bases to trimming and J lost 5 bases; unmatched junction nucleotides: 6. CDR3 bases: TGTGCCAGCAGCCAAGGGACAGTATATCAGCCCCAGCATTTT. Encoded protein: CASSQGTVYQPQHF.